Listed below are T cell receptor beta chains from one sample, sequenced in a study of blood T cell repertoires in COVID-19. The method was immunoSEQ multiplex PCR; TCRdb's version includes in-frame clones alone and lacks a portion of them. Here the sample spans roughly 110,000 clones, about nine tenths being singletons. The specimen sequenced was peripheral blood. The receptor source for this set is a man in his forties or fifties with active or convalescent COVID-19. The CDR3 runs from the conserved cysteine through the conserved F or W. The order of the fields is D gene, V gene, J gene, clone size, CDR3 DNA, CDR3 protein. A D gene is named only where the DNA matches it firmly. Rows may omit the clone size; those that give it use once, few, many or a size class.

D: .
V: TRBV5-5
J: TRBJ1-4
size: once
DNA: TGTGCCAGCAGCCTCCGACAGCCAACTAATGAAAAACTGTTTTTT
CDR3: CASSLRQPTNEKLFF

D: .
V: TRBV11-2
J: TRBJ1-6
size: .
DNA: TGTGCCAGCAGCTTTGGGGGCGGGGGTAATTCACCCCTCCACTTT
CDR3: CASSFGGGGNSPLHF

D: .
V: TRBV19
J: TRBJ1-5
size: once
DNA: TGTGCCAGTAATCCCCAGGCAGGCTTTAGCAATCAGCCCCAGCATTTT
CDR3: CASNPQAGFSNQPQHF

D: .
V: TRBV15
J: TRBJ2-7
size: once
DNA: TGTGCCACCAGCAGAGATCCCGTCGGGGGTCTAGGCGAGCAGTACTTC
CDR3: CATSRDPVGGLGEQYF

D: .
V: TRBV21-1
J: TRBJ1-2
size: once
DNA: TGTGCCAGCAGCAAAACCAGGGCGGTAGGCTACACCTTC
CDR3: CASSKTRAVGYTF

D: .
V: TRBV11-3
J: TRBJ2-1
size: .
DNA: TGTGCCAGCAGCTTAGATCTGGCGGGGGAGCAGTTCTTC
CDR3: CASSLDLAGEQFF

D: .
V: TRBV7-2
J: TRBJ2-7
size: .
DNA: TGTGCCAGCAGCTTAGGGGTCGGGAGCTACGAGCAGTACTTC
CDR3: CASSLGVGSYEQYF

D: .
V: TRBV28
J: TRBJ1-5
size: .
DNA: TGTGCCAGCAGTTTAATGTCGGGTACCAATCAGCCCCAGCATTTT
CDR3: CASSLMSGTNQPQHF

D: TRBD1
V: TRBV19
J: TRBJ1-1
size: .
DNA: TGTGCCAGTATGTGGACAGGTGGAGGCTATACTGAAGCTTTCTTT
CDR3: CASMWTGGGYTEAFF

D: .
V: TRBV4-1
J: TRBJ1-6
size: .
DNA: TGCGCCAGCAGCCAAGATCAGACAGGCAATTCACCCCTCCACTTT
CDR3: CASSQDQTGNSPLHF

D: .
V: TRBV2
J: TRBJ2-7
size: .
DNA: TGTGCCAGCAAATTAGGGGCCGAGCAGTACTTC
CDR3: CASKLGAEQYF

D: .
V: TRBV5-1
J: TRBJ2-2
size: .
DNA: TGCGCCAGCAGCTTGGACGGGGTCACCGGGGAGCTGTTTTTT
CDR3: CASSLDGVTGELFF

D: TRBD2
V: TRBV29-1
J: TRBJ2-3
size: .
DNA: TGCAGCGTTGAAGGCCCAGCGGGGGGGGGCACAGATACGCAGTATTTT
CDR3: CSVEGPAGGGTDTQYF

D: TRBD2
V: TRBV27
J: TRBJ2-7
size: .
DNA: TGTGCCAGCAGTTTTGCCGGGAGGGTGTACGAGCAGTACTTC
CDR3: CASSFAGRVYEQYF

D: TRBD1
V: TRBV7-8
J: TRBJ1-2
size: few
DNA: TGTGCCAGCAGCTTAGTAGGGGGACAGACTAACTATGGCTACACCTTC
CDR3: CASSLVGGQTNYGYTF

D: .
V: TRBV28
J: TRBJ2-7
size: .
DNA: TGTGCCAGCAGTTCCGGAGGGATGGGAATGGGGGAGCAGTACTTC
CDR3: CASSSGGMGMGEQYF

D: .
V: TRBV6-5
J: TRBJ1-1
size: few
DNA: TGTGCCAGCAGCCCCAGGGTAAGCACTGAAGCTTTCTTT
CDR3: CASSPRVSTEAFF

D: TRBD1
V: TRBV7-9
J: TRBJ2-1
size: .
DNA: TGTGCCAGCAGGCAAAAACTTGGACAGGGGGGCCCCAATGAGCAGTTCTTC
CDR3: CASRQKLGQGGPNEQFF

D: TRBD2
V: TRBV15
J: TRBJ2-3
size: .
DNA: TGTGCCACCAGCAGACCTAGCGGGGGACACACAGATACGCAGTATTTT
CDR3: CATSRPSGGHTDTQYF

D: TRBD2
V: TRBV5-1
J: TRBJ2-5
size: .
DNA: TGCGCCAGCACCCTGACTAGCGGGATTAACCAAGAGACCCAGTACTTC
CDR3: CASTLTSGINQETQYF

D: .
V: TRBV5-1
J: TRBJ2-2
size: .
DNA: TGCGCCAGCAGCTTGAACAGGCCCAACACCGGGGAGCTGTTTTTT
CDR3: CASSLNRPNTGELFF

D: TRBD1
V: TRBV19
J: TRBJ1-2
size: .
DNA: TGTGCCAGTAGGGACGGACAGGGCGGCTATGGCTACACCTTC
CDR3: CASRDGQGGYGYTF

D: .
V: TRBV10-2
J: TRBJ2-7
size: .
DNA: TGCGCCAGCAGTGCTTGGGGCAGAACCTACGAGCAGTACTTC
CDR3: CASSAWGRTYEQYF

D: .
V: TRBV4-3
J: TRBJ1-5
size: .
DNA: TGCGCCAGCAGCCAAAAAGGGAGGGGGTATAGCAATCAGCCCCAGCATTTT
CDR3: CASSQKGRGYSNQPQHF

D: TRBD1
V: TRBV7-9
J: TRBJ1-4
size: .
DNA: TGTGCCAGCAGCTTTGACAGGGGTGGGTTTGAAAAACTGTTTTTT
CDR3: CASSFDRGGFEKLFF

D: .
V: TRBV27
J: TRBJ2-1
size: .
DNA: TGTGCCAGCAGTTTGACACGTTACAATGAGCAGTTCTTC
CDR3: CASSLTRYNEQFF

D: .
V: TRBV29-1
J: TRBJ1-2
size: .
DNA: TGCAGCGCGGGTACTAACTATGGCTACACCTTC
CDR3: CSAGTNYGYTF

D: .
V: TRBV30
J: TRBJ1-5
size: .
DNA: TGTGCCTGGTCTCGACCAGGGGTCCCGATAAATCAGCCCCAGCATTTT
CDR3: CAWSRPGVPINQPQHF

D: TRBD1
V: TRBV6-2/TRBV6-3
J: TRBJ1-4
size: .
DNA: TGTGCCAGCAGTTATAGGGGTCCGGGGACAGCTAATGAAAAACTGTTTTTT
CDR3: CASSYRGPGTANEKLFF

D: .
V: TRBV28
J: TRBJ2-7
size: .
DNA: TGTGCCAGCAGGCTAGGGGACTACGAGCAGTACTTC
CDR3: CASRLGDYEQYF

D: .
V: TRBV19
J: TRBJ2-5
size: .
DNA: TGTGCCAGTAGTAGCTCAACCTCAACGGGACTCCTCTACTTC
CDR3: CASSSSTSTGLLYF

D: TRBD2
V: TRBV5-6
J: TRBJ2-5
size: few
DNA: TGTGCCAGCAGCCCGCAGGGTTTCGGGAGGGAGACCCAGTACTTC
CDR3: CASSPQGFGRETQYF

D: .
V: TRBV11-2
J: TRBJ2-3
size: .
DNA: TGTGCCAGCAGCTTAGAGGGAGGTAGTGATACGCAGTATTTT
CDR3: CASSLEGGSDTQYF

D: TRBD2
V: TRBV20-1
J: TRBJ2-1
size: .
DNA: TGCAGTGCTCGTGGACTAGCGGGAAACAATGAGCAGTTCTTC
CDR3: CSARGLAGNNEQFF

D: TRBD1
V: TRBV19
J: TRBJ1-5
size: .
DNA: TGTGCCAGTTCGTCTCAGGGGGCGGGTCAGCCCCAGCATTTT
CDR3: CASSSQGAGQPQHF

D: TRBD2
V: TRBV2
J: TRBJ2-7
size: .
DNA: TGTGCCAGCAGCCCCGGACTAGCTCCCTACGAGCAGTACTTC
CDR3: CASSPGLAPYEQYF

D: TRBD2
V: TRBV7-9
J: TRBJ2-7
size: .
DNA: TGTGCCAGCAGCCCCACTAGCGGTACCTACGAGCAGTACTTC
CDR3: CASSPTSGTYEQYF

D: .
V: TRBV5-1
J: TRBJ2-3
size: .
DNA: TGCGCCAGCAGCTTGGCTGGCACAGATACGCAGTATTTT
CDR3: CASSLAGTDTQYF

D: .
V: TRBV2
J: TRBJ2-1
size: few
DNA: TGTGCCGGTTGGACGGAGGGGAACAATGAGCAGTTCTTC
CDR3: CAGWTEGNNEQFF

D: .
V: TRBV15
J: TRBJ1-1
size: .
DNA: TGTGCCACCTCTTTCAGGGAGAACACTGAAGCTTTCTTT
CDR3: CATSFRENTEAFF

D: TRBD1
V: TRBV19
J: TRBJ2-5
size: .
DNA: TGTGCCAGTAGTCCCCGACAGGGACCGCAAGAGACCCAGTACTTC
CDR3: CASSPRQGPQETQYF

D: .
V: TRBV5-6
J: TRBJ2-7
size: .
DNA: TGTGCCAGCAGCTTTCAGGGCTACGAGCAGTACTTC
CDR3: CASSFQGYEQYF

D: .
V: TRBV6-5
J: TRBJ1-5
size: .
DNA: TGTGCCAGCACCCCGGTGGCAGGGGGCAATCAGCCCCAGCATTTT
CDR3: CASTPVAGGNQPQHF

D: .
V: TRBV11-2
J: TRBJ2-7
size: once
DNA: TGTGCCAGCAGCCTAGAGGACAGCGCCTTCTACGAGCAGTACTTC
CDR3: CASSLEDSAFYEQYF

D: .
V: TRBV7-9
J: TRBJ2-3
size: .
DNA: TGTGCCAGCAGCTTTGGAACAGGGCCAGGCACAGATACGCAGTATTTT
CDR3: CASSFGTGPGTDTQYF

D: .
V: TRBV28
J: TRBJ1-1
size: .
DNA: TGTGCCAGCTTCACAGGGACTGAAGCTTTCTTT
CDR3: CASFTGTEAFF

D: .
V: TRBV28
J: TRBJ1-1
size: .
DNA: TGTGCCAGCAGTTCCCCCCGTGAAGCTTTCTTT
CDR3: CASSSPREAFF

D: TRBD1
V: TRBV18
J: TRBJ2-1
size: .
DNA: TGTGCCAGCTCCCCAGACAGGGGTCCCTACAATGAGCAGTTCTTC
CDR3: CASSPDRGPYNEQFF

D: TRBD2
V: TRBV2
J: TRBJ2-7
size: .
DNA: TGTGCCAGCAGTGAAAGCGGGACTAGCGGCTACGAGCAGTACTTC
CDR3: CASSESGTSGYEQYF

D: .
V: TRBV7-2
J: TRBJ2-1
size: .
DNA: TGTGCCAGCAGCTTAGCCGTACCACCCAGGGGTGAGCAGTTCTTC
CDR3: CASSLAVPPRGEQFF

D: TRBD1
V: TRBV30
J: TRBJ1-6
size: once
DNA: TGTGCCTGGGATCGGGACAGGGGATCACCCCTCCACTTT
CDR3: CAWDRDRGSPLHF